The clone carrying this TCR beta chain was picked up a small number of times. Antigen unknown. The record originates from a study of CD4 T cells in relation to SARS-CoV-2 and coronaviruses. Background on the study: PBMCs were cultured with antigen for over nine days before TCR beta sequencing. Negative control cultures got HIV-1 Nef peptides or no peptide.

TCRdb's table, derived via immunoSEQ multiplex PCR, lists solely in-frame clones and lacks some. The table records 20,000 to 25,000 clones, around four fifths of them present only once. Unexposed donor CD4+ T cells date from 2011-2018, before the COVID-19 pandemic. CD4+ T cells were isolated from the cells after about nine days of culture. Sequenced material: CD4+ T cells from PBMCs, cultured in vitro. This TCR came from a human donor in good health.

The CDR3 sequence: CASSLDPNDTQYF. The CDR3 region has the DNA TGTGCCAGCAGCTTAGATCCGAATGATACGCAGTATTTT. V gene TRBV7-9 combines with J gene TRBJ2-3; D is unclear. V was clipped by 1 base and J by 6 bases, with 8 bases between them. The CDR3 has 13 residues. The germline CDR1 and CDR2 sequences are SEHNR and FQNEAQ (reference sequence).